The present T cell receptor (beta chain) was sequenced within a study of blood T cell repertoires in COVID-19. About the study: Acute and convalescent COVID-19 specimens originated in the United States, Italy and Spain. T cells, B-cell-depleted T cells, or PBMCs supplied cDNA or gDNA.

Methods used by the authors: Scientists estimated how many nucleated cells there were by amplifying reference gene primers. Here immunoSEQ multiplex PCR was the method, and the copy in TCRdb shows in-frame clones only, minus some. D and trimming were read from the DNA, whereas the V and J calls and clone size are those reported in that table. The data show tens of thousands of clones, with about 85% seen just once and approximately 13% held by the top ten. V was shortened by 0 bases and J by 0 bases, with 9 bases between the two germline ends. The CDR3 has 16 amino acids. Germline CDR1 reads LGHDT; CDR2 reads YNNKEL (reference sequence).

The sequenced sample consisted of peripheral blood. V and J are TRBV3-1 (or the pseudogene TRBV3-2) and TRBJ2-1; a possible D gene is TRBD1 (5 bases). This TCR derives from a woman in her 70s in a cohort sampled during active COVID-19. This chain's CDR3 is CASSQDHDSSYNEQFF. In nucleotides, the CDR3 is TGTGCCAGCAGCCAAGATCACGACAGCTCCTACAATGAGCAGTTCTTC.